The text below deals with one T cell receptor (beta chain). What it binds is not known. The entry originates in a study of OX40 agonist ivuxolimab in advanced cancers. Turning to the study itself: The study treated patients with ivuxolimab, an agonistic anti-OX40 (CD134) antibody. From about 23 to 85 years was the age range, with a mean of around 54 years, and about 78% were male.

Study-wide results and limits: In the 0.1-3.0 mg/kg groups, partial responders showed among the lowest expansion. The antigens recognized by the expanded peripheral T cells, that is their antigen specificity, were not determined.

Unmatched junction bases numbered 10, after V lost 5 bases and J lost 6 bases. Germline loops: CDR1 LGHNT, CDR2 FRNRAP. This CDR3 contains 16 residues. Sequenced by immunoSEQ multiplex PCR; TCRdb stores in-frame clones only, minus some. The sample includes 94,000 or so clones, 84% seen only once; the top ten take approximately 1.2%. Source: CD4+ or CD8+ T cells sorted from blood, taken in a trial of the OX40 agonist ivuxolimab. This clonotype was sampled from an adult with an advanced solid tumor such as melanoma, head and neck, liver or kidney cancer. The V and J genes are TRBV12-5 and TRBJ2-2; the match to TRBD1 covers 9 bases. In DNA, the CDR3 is TGTGCTAGTGGTCTCGGGACAGGGTTATACCCCGGGGAGCTGTTTTTT. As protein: CASGLGTGLYPGELFF.